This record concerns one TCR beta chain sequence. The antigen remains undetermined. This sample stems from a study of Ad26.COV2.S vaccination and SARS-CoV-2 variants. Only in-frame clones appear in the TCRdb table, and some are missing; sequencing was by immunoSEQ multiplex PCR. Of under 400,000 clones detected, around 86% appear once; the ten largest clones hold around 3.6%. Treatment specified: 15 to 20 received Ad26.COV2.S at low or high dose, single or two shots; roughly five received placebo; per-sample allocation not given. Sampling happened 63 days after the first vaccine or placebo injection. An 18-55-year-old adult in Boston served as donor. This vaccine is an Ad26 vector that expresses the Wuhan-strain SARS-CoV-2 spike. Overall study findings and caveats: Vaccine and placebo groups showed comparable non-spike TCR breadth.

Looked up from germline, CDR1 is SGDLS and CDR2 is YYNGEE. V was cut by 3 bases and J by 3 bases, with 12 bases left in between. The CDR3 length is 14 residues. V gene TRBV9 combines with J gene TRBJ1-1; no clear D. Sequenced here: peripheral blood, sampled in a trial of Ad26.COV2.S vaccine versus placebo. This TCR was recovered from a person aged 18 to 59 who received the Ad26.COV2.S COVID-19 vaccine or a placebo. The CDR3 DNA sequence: TGTGCCAGCAGCGCACATGGGGTCGACACTGAAGCTTTCTTT. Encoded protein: CASSAHGVDTEAFF.